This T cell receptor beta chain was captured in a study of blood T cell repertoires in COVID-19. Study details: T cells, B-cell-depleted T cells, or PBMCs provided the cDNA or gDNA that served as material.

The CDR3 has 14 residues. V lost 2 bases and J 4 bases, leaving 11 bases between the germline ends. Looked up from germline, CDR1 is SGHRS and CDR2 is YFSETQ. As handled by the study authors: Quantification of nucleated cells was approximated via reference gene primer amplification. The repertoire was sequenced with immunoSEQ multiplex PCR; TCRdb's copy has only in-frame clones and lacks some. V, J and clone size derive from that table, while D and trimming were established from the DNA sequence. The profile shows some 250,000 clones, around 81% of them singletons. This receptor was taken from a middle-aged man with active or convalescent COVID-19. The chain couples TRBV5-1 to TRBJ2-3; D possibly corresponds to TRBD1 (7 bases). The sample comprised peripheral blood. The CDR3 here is CASSFQGGADTQYF. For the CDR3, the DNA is TGCGCCAGCAGCTTCCAGGGGGGCGCAGATACGCAGTATTTT.